This passage covers 25 T cell receptor beta chains from one sample sequenced in a study of T cells after yellow fever vaccination. Each CDR3 protein gets one entry after TCRdb re-called the 5' RACE reads with MiXCR. The profile shows about 300,000 distinct CDR3 sequences, about 4% of them singletons. Sample: PBMCs, taken 5 days after the yellow fever booster vaccination. The source of these receptors is a young man who received the YFV17D yellow fever vaccine.

There are many counts of this clonotype. The CDR3 is CASSPSYSSYEQYF. The CDR3 region has the DNA TGTGCCAGCAGCCCTTCCTATAGCTCCTACGAGCAGTACTTC. This rearrangement joins TRBV3-1 to TRBJ2-7; D not certain. V gave up 4 bases and J gave up 0 bases, with 10 bases separating them. This CDR3 contains 14 residues. Germline V gene data show CDR1 as LGHDT and CDR2 as YNNKEL (reference sequence).

This clonotype was picked up many times. This chain uses TRBV7-9 with TRBJ1-5; D is perhaps TRBD1 (6 bases). Per germline, CDR1 SEHNR and CDR2 FQNEAQ (reference sequence). Trimming removed 4 bases at V and 6 bases at J, with 16 bases between. This CDR3 is 15 amino acids long. Here the CDR3 reads CASSSRGGEGQPQHF. In DNA form, the CDR3 reads TGTGCCAGCAGCTCAAGAGGGGGGGAGGGTCAGCCCCAGCATTTT. Full variable domain (remainder filled in from reference TRBV7-9 and TRBJ1-5): DTGVSQNPRHKITKRGQNVTFRCDPISEHNRLYWYRQTLGQGPEFLTYFQNEAQLEKSRLLSDRFSAERPKGSFSTLEIQRTEQGDSAMYLCASSSRGGEGQPQHFGDGTRLSIL.

This clonotype was counted at least ten times. This sequence joins TRBV5-1 and TRBJ2-5; TRBD2 matches 8 bases. This CDR3 spans 14 amino acids. Germline CDR1 and CDR2: SGHRS and YFSETQ. With 4 bases clipped from V and 4 bases from J, the junction kept 6 bases outside the gene matches. The CDR3 DNA follows: TGCGCCAGCAGCCACTCTACTAGCGGAGAGACCCAGTACTTC. This gives the protein CASSHSTSGETQYF.

The chain joins TRBV7-6 to TRBJ2-1, with a tentative D call TRBD1 (5 bases). Germline V gene lookup returns CDR1 SGHVS and CDR2 FNYEAQ. With 5 bases removed from V and 6 bases from J, the gap between germline ends came to 20 bases. The CDR3 contains 16 residues. The CDR3 nucleotides read TGTGCCAGCAGCCCAACCCCGCAGGGCGCGGTCAATGAGCAGTTCTTC. Encoded protein: CASSPTPQGAVNEQFF.

At least ten counts were recorded for this clonotype. The J gene is TRBJ1-3, the V gene TRBV7-8, with no clear D. This CDR3 has 14 residues. The V and J ends lost 6 bases and 4 bases respectively, with 13 bases between them. Germline assignment: CDR1 SGHVS and CDR2 FQNEAQ. CDR3 residues: CASSVEHFGNTIYF. CDR3 sequence (DNA): TGTGCCAGCAGTGTGGAGCATTTCGGAAACACCATATATTTT.

V and J are TRBV10-3 and TRBJ2-3, with a weak D call TRBD2 (5 bases). Germline values: CDR1 ENHRY, CDR2 SYGVKD. The CDR3 consists of 15 residues. With 8 bases removed from V and 0 bases from J, the gap between germline ends came to 15 bases. The CDR3 DNA is TGTGCCATCTCTCCGCGGACTTCTAGCACAGATACGCAGTATTTT. Protein: CAISPRTSSTDTQYF.

The chain links TRBV4-2 to TRBJ2-7, with D maybe TRBD1 (5 bases). The CDR3 covers 14 residues. V was pared by 0 bases and J by 0 bases, with 6 bases between. Germline V gene lookup returns CDR1 LGHNA and CDR2 YNFKEQ. In DNA, the CDR3 is TGTGCCAGCAGCCAAGAGACAGCCTCCTACGAGCAGTACTTC. Its translation is CASSQETASYEQYF.

This clonotype was recorded many times. The rearrangement joins TRBV21-1 to TRBJ2-7; TRBD1 is taken as the D call from the table, unchecked against the DNA. TRBV21-1 is designated a pseudogene. The CDR3 covers 17 residues. CDR3 sequence reads: CASSTHPWATVVNEQYV. In DNA form, the CDR3 reads TGTGCCAGCAGCACACACCCATGGGCGACAGTGGTCAACGAGCAGTACGTC.

This clonotype was observed a handful of times. This chain links TRBV3-1 with TRBJ1-5; a possible D gene is TRBD1 (5 bases). Germline-derived CDR1 and CDR2 are LGHDT and YNNKEL (reference sequence). The CDR3 is 16 residues long. Trimming left V 3 bases short and J 5 bases short, with 17 bases between. CDR3 protein: CASSHGWSGGHQPQHF. The CDR3 nucleotides are TGTGCCAGCAGCCACGGATGGTCGGGGGGACATCAGCCCCAGCATTTT.

The chain has TRBV6-2 or TRBV6-3 and TRBJ2-1, with D possibly matching TRBD2 (5 bases). From germline, CDR1 is MNHEY and CDR2 SVGEGT. V lost 5 bases to trimming and J lost 8 bases, with 19 bases between them. The CDR3 is 15 residues long. This CDR3 reads CASSERPPRAYEQFF. The CDR3 nucleotides read TGTGCCAGCAGTGAGCGGCCGCCACGGGCTTATGAGCAGTTCTTC.

This clonotype was seen only a few times. CDR3 in amino acids: CASSPTSWDTIYF. In DNA form, the CDR3 reads TGCGCCAGCAGCCCGACAAGTTGGGACACCATATATTTT. This chain links TRBV5-1 with TRBJ1-3; D remains ambiguous. V lost 4 bases and J 8 bases, leaving 13 bases between the germline ends. This CDR3 region has 13 residues. From germline, CDR1 is SGHRS and CDR2 YFSETQ.

This rearrangement joins TRBV4-2 to TRBJ1-4; D not resolved. Per the germline V gene, CDR1 is LGHNA and CDR2 is YNFKEQ. CDR3 length: 14 residues. V was shortened by 0 bases and J by 4 bases, with 6 bases between the two germline ends. For the CDR3, the DNA is TGTGCCAGCAGCCAAGATCGGAGTAATGAAAAACTGTTTTTT. Its protein product is CASSQDRSNEKLFF.

This clonotype was observed a handful of times. The chain has TRBV12-3 or TRBV12-4 and TRBJ2-2, with TRBD1 identical over 8 bases. This CDR3 is 15 amino acids long. V trimming: 4 bases; J trimming: 6 bases; junction bases outside the gene matches: 7. CDR3 in DNA: TGTGCCAGCAGTTACAGGGGGACTTTGTCCGGGGAGCTGTTTTTT. Translated: CASSYRGTLSGELFF.

This clonotype showed up just a few times. V is TRBV4-3 and J is TRBJ1-2, with D perhaps matching TRBD1 (5 bases). V was trimmed by 0 bases and J by 6 bases, leaving 17 bases between them. Germline CDR1 LGHNA, CDR2 YSLEER. The CDR3 sequence is 16 residues long. The CDR3 spells CASSQEPAGRFHGYTF. CDR3 DNA sequence: TGCGCCAGCAGCCAAGAACCGGCAGGGCGGTTTCATGGCTACACCTTC.

This clonotype came up a few times. The rearrangement links TRBV5-1 to TRBJ2-7; perhaps D is TRBD1 or TRBD2 (7 bases each). There are 14 residues in the CDR3. Germline-derived CDR1 and CDR2 are SGHRS and YFSETQ. V lost 8 bases and J 7 bases, leaving 22 bases between the germline ends. CDR3 region: CARGGGTGVGEQYF. The CDR3 DNA is TGCGCCAGGGGAGGGGGAACAGGGGTCGGGGAGCAGTACTTC.

This clonotype was recorded many times. V and J are TRBV5-1 and TRBJ2-7; D unclear. There are 16 residues in the CDR3. Trimming took off 4 bases at V and 3 bases at J, with 20 bases between the two ends. Germline loops: CDR1 SGHRS, CDR2 YFSETQ. Here the CDR3 reads CASSPPVMGRLYEQYF. Written as DNA, the CDR3 is TGCGCCAGCAGCCCCCCCGTGATGGGAAGACTCTACGAGCAGTACTTC.

This clonotype occurred once. The chain has TRBV10-3 and TRBJ2-2, with D tentatively TRBD2 (5 bases). Trimming pared 1 base from V and 0 bases from J, leaving 9 bases between. Germline values: CDR1 ENHRY, CDR2 SYGVKD. The CDR3 consists of 16 residues. For the CDR3, the DNA is TGTGCCATCAGTGAGTTGAGGGCCTCGAACACCGGGGAGCTGTTTTTT. Residues: CAISELRASNTGELFF.

This clonotype appeared once. J is TRBJ1-5 and V is TRBV20-1; D perhaps matches TRBD1 (6 bases). This CDR3 spans 20 amino acids. Germline V gene sequence: CDR1 DFQATT, CDR2 SNEGSKA (reference sequence). V was clipped by 1 base and J by 0 bases, with 25 bases between them. The CDR3 is CSARALTGHGYLYSNQPQHF. CDR3 nucleotide sequence: TGCAGTGCTAGAGCCCTTACGGGACACGGTTACCTTTATAGCAATCAGCCCCAGCATTTT.

The chain is built from TRBV5-1 and TRBJ2-3; 9 nucleotides align to TRBD2. Germline V gene lookup returns CDR1 SGHRS and CDR2 YFSETQ. V trimming: 0 bases; J trimming: 4 bases; junction bases outside the gene matches: 6. The CDR3 is 16 residues long. The CDR3 region is CASSLDPSGIPDTQYF. CDR3 sequence (DNA): TGCGCCAGCAGCTTGGACCCTAGCGGGATCCCAGATACGCAGTATTTT. The full variable domain, completed using reference TRBV5-1 and TRBJ2-3, is KAGVTQTPRYLIKTRGQQVTLSCSPISGHRSVSWYQQTPGQGLQFLFEYFSETQRNKGNFPGRFSGRQFSNSRSEMNVSTLELGDSALYLCASSLDPSGIPDTQYFGPGTRLTVL.

This clonotype was recorded many times. The CDR3 here is CASSLEAGGPTDTQYF. Here the CDR3 DNA reads TGTGCCAGCAGCCTCGAAGCGGGGGGGCCGACGGATACGCAGTATTTT. The chain couples TRBV4-2 to TRBJ2-3, with TRBD2 identical over 10 bases. V was clipped by 4 bases and J by 6 bases; unmatched bases: 10. This CDR3 is built from 16 residues. Germline-derived CDR1 and CDR2 are LGHNA and YNFKEQ.

This clonotype was counted at least ten times. V gene TRBV20-1 combines with J gene TRBJ2-3; possible D gene TRBD1, 5 bases. The V and J ends lost 5 bases and 2 bases respectively, with 14 bases between them. The CDR3 has 14 residues. Germline loops: CDR1 DFQATT, CDR2 SNEGSKA (reference sequence). CDR3 sequence reads: CSAAARQYTDTQYF. The CDR3 coding sequence is TGCAGTGCTGCCGCTAGACAGTACACAGATACGCAGTATTTT.

This clonotype was detected many times. The chain carries TRBV4-3 and TRBJ2-4; D is unresolved. V was trimmed by 1 base and J by 0 bases, leaving 7 bases between them. The CDR3 covers 15 residues. Per germline, CDR1 LGHNA and CDR2 YSLEER. DNA of the CDR3: TGCGCCAGCAGCCAAGGGCACTTAGCCAAAAACATTCAGTACTTC. This encodes CASSQGHLAKNIQYF.

This clonotype appeared many times. The V gene is TRBV5-1, the J gene TRBJ1-1; D remains ambiguous. Per the germline V gene, CDR1 is SGHRS and CDR2 is YFSETQ. With 1 base removed from V and 1 base from J, the gap between germline ends came to 8 bases. There are 14 residues in the CDR3. CDR3 in amino acids: CASSLWGGNTEAFF. The CDR3 DNA sequence: TGCGCCAGCAGCTTGTGGGGAGGGAACACTGAAGCTTTCTTT. Full variable domain (outside the CDR3, taken from reference TRBV5-1 and TRBJ1-1): KAGVTQTPRYLIKTRGQQVTLSCSPISGHRSVSWYQQTPGQGLQFLFEYFSETQRNKGNFPGRFSGRQFSNSRSEMNVSTLELGDSALYLCASSLWGGNTEAFFGQGTRLTVV.

The chain has TRBV12-3 or TRBV12-4 and TRBJ2-7; 7 positions agree with TRBD1. The J segment lost 5 bases and the V segment lost 6 bases, leaving 4 bases of the junction unmatched. CDR3 length: 12 amino acids. The CDR3 DNA follows: TGTGCCAGCAGAAACAGGGGCCACGAGCAGTACTTC. It yields the protein CASRNRGHEQYF.

This clonotype was recorded a few times. The V gene is TRBV10-2, the J gene TRBJ2-3, with 11 positions matching TRBD2. This CDR3 is 15 amino acids long. Trimming took 5 bases from V and 6 from J; bases not matched to a gene: 7. Looked up from germline, CDR1 is WSHSY and CDR2 is SAAADI. CDR3 sequence: CASSFSGGAADTQYF. In DNA, the CDR3 is TGCGCCAGCAGTTTTAGCGGGGGGGCAGCTGATACGCAGTATTTT.